This T cell receptor beta chain was recorded in a study of vaccination effects on CD4 cells after COVID-19. Overall study: Expansion of antigen-specific CD4+ T cells with viral peptide pools was carried out by the ViraFEST assay before sequencing.

This clone was found a few times. What it binds is not known. The protocol was immunoSEQ multiplex PCR, while the TCRdb copy is restricted to in-frame clones and leaves out a portion. The repertoire includes about 39,000 clones, roughly 80% of them detected once, and roughly 3% sits in the top ten. Cells that had been cultured for 10 days were the source of isolated CD4+ T cells. Trimming took off 1 base at V and 2 bases at J, with 8 bases between the two ends. Germline assignment: CDR1 SGHTA and CDR2 FQGNSA. This CDR3 is built from 14 residues. The sequence came from a human donor who received a COVID-19 vaccine. Sample: CD4+ T cells from PBMCs cultured without peptide, taken before COVID-19 vaccination. The rearrangement uses TRBV7-2 and TRBJ1-2; D uncertain. The DNA for the CDR3 is TGTGCCAGCAGCTTAGTTCTAGAGAACTATGGCTACACCTTC. Its protein product is CASSLVLENYGYTF.